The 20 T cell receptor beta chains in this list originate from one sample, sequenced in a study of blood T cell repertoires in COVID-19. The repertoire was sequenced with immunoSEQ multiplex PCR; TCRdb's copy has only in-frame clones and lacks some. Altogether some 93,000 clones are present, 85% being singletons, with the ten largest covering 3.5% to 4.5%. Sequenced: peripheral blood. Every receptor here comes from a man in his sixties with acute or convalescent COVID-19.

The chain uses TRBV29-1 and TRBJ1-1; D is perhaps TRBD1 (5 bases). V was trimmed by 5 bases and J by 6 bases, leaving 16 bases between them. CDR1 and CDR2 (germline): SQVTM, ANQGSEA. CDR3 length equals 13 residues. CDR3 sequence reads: CSVQILIQAEAFF. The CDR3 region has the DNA TGCAGCGTTCAAATATTAATACAGGCTGAAGCTTTCTTT.

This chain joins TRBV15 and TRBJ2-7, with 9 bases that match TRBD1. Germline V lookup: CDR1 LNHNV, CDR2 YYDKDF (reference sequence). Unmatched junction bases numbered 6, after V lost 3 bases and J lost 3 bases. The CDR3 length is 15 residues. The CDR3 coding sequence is TGTGCCACCAGCAGTGGACAGGGGTTTGTCTACGAGCAGTACTTC. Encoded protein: CATSSGQGFVYEQYF. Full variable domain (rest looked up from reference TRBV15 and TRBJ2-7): DAMVIQNPRYQVTQFGKPVTLSCSQTLNHNVMYWYQQKSSQAPKLLFHYYDKDFNNEADTPDNFQSRRPNTSFCFLDIRSPGLGDTAMYLCATSSGQGFVYEQYFGPGTRLTVT.

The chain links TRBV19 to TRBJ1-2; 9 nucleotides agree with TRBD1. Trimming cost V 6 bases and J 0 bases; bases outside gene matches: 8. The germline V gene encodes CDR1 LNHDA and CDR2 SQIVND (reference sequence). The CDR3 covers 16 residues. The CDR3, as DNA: TGTGCCAGTAGGGACAGGGGTCAAGAGACTAACTATGGCTACACCTTC. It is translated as CASRDRGQETNYGYTF.

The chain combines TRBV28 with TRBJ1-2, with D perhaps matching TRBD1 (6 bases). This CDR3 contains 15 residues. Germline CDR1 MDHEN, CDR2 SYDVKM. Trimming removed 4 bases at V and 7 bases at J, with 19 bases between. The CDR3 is CASSYPQGKAGGYTF. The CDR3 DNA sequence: TGTGCCAGCAGTTACCCACAGGGCAAGGCAGGTGGCTACACCTTC.

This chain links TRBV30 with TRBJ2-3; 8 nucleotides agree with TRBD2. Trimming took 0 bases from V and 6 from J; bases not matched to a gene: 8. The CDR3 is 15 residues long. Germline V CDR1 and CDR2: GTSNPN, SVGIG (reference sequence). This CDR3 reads CAWSVRAGARDTQYF. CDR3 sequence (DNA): TGTGCCTGGAGTGTACGAGCGGGAGCACGCGATACGCAGTATTTT.

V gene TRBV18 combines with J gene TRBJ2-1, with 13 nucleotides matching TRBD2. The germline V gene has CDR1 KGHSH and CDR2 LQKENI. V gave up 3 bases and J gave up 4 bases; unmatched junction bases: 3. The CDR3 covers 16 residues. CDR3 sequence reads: CASSPGTSGAYNEQFF. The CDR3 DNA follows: TGTGCCAGCTCACCCGGGACTAGCGGGGCGTACAATGAGCAGTTCTTC. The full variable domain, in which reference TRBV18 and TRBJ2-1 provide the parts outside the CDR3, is NAGVMQNPRHLVRRRGQEARLRCSPMKGHSHVYWYRQLPEEGLKFMVYLQKENIIDESGMPKERFSAEFPKEGPSILRIQQVVRGDSAAYFCASSPGTSGAYNEQFFGPGTRLTVL.

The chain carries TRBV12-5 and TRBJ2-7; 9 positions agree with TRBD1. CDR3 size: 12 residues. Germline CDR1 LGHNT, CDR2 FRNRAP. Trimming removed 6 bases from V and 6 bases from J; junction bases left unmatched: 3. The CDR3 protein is CASGLDRGEQYF. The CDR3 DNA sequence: TGTGCTAGTGGACTGGACAGGGGCGAGCAGTACTTC. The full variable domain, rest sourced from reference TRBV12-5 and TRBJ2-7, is DARVTQTPRHKVTEMGQEVTMRCQPILGHNTVFWYRQTMMQGLELLAYFRNRAPLDDSGMPKDRFSAEMPDATLATLKIQPSEPRDSAVYFCASGLDRGEQYFGPGTRLTVT.

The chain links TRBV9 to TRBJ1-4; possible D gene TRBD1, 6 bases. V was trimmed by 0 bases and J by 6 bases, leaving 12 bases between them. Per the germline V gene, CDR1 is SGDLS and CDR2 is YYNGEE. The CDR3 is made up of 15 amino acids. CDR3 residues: CASSVVTGRDEKLFF. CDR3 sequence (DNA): TGTGCCAGCAGCGTAGTAACAGGGCGGGATGAAAAACTGTTTTTT.

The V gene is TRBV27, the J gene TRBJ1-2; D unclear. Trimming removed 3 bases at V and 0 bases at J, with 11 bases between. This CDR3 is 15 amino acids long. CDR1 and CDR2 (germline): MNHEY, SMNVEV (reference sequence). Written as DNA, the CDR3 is TGTGCCAGCAGTTTCGCAGGCCGAGCTAACTATGGCTACACCTTC. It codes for CASSFAGRANYGYTF.

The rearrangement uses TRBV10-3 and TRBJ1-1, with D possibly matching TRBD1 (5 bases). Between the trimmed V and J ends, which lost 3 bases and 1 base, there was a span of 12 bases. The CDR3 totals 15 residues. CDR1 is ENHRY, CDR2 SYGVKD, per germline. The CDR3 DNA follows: TGTGCCATCAGTGACCCCTCCGGACAGAACACTGAAGCTTTCTTT. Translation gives CAISDPSGQNTEAFF.

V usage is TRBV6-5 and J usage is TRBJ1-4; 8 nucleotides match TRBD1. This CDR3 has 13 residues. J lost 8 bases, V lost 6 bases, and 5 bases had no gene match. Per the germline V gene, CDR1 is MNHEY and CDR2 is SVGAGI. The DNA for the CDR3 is TGTGCCAGCAGGGGCAGGGGGCGGGAAAAACTGTTTTTT. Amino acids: CASRGRGREKLFF.

The CDR3 spells CAWSVRTALSYGYTF. The CDR3, as DNA: TGTGCCTGGAGTGTACGGACAGCTCTCTCCTATGGCTACACCTTC. This chain links TRBV30 with TRBJ1-2, with a tentative D call TRBD1 (6 bases). CDR1 GTSNPN and CDR2 SVGIG come from the germline V gene (reference sequence). The CDR3 runs 15 residues. V shed 0 bases and J shed 4 bases, with 15 bases lying between them.

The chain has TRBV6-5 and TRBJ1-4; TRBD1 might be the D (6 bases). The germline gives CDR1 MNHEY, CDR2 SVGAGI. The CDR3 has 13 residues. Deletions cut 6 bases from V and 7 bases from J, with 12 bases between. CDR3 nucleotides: TGTGCCAGCAGGTTACAGGGAGCTGAAAAACTGTTTTTT. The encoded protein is CASRLQGAEKLFF.

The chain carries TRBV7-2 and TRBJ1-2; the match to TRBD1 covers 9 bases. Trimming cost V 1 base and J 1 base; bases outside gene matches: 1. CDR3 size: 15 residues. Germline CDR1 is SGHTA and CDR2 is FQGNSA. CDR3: CASSLGGQGNYGYTF. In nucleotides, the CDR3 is TGTGCCAGCAGCTTAGGGGGACAGGGTAACTATGGCTACACCTTC.

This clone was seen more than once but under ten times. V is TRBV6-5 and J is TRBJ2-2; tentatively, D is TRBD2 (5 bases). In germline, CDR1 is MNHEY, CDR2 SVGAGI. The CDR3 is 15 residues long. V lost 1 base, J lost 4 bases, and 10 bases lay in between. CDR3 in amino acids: CASSYFTRSTGELFF. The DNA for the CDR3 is TGTGCCAGCAGTTACTTCACTAGGTCCACCGGGGAGCTGTTTTTT.

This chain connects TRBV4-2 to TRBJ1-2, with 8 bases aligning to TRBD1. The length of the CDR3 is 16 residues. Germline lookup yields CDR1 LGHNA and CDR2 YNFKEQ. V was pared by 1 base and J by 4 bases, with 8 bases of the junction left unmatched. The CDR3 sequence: CASSQAQDRGSYGYTF. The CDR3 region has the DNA TGTGCCAGCAGCCAAGCCCAAGACAGGGGAAGCTATGGCTACACCTTC.

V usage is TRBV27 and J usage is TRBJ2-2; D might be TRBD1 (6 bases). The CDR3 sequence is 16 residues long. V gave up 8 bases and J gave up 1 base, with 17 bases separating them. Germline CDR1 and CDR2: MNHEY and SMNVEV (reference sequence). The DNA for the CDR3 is TGTGCCAGCTCCCTCTACCCGACAGGGAACACCGGGGAGCTGTTTTTT. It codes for CASSLYPTGNTGELFF.

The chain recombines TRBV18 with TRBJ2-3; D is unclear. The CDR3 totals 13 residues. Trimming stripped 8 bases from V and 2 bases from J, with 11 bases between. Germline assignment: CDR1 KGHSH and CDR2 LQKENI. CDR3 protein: CASQQTNTDTQYF. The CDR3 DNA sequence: TGTGCCAGCCAACAGACGAACACAGATACGCAGTATTTT.

DNA of the CDR3: TGTGCCAGCAGCCAAGAGCGGACGGCGGGAGGGCAGCCCCAGCATTTT. Amino acids: CASSQERTAGGQPQHF. The gene calls are TRBV14 and TRBJ1-5; D remains unclear. Trimming stripped 0 bases from V and 7 bases from J, with 16 bases between. Germline V gene data show CDR1 as SGHDN and CDR2 as FVKESK. The CDR3 spans 16 residues.

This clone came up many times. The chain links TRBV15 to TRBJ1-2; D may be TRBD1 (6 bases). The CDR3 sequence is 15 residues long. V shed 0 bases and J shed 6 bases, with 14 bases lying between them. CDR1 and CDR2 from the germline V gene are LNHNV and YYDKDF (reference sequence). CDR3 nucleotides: TGTGCCACCAGCAGAGAAACAGGGATGATAAATGGCTACACCTTC. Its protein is CATSRETGMINGYTF.